This T cell receptor (beta chain) emerged from a study of control samples from healthy donors and cancer patients. The germline V gene has CDR1 SQVTM and CDR2 ANQGSEA. CDR3 length: 14 residues. Trimming cost V 6 bases and J 2 bases; bases outside gene matches: 7. Some clones are missing from TCRdb's copy, which holds only in-frame ones; the method was immunoSEQ multiplex PCR. This sample yields 150,000 to 200,000 clones, of which roughly 89% are seen a single time; roughly 1.6% belongs to the top ten. Material for sequencing was blood. The receptor comes from a woman aged 25 to 39 in good health. The chain links TRBV29-1 to TRBJ1-5, with 7 bases lining up with TRBD1. CDR3 DNA sequence: TGCAGCGTAAAGGGGGCGGGTGGCAATCAGCCCCAGCATTTT. Amino acid sequence: CSVKGAGGNQPQHF.